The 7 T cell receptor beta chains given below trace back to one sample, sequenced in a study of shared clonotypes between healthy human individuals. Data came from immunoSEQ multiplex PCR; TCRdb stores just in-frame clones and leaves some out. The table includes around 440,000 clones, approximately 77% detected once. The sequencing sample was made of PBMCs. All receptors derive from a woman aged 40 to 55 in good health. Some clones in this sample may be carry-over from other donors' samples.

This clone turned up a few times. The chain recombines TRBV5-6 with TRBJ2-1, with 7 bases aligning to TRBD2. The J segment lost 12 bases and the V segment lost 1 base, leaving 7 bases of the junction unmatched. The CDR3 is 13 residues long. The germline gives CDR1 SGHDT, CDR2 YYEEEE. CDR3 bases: TGTGCCAGCAGCTTGCGGGGGGTGGATGGGCAGTTCTTC. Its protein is CASSLRGVDGQFF.

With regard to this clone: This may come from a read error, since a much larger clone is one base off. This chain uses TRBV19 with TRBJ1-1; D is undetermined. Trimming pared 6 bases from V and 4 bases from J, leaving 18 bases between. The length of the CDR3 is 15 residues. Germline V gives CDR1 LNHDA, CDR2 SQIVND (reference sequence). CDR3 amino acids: CASSPTVGRLTEAFF. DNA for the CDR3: TGTGCCAGTAGCCCCACCGTGGGGAGACTCACTGAAGCTTTCTTT.

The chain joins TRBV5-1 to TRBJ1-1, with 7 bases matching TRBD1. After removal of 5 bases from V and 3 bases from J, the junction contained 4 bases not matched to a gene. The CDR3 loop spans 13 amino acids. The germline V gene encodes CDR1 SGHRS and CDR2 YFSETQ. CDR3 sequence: CASRTGVDTEAFF. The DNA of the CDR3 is TGCGCCAGCAGAACAGGGGTGGACACTGAAGCTTTCTTT.

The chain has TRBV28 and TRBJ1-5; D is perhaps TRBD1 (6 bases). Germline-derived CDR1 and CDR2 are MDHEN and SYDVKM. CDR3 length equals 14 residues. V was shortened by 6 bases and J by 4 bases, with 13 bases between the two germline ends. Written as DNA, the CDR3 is TGTGCCAGCAGCTACGGACAGCCAAATCAGCCCCAGCATTTT. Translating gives CASSYGQPNQPQHF.

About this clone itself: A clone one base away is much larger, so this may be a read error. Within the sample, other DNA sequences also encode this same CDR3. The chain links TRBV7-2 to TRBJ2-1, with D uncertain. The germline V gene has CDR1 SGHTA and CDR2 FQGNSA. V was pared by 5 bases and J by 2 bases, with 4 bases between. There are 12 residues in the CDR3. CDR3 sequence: CASSLPYNEQFF. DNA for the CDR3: TGTGCCAGCAGCCTACCCTACAATGAGCAGTTCTTC.

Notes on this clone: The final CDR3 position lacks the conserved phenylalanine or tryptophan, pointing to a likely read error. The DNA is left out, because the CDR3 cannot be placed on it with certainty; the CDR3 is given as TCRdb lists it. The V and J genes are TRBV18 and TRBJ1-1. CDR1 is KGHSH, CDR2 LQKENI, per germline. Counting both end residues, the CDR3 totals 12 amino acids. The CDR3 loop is CASSPQGAEASS.

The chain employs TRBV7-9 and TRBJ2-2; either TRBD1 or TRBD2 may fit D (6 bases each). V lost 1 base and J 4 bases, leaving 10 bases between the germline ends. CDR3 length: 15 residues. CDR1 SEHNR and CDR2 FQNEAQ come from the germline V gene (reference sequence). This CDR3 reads CASSLGGGSTGELFF. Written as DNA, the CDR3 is TGTGCCAGCAGCTTAGGAGGGGGGAGCACCGGGGAGCTGTTTTTT. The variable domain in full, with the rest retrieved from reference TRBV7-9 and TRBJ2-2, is DTGVSQNPRHKITKRGQNVTFRCDPISEHNRLYWYRQTLGQGPEFLTYFQNEAQLEKSRLLSDRFSAERPKGSFSTLEIQRTEQGDSAMYLCASSLGGGSTGELFFGEGSRLTVL.